Below are 2 T cell receptor beta chains sequenced from a single sample in a study of T cells in Graves' hyperthyroidism and ophthalmopathy. Amplified TCR beta CDR3 regions derived from RNA transcripts. First-round RT-PCR targeting the TCR CDR3 was performed with the HTBI primer set. TCRdb re-derived calls from the multiplex PCR reads in MiXCR, one entry per CDR3 protein. The data contain about 520,000 distinct CDR3 sequences, around a quarter of them singletons. Sequenced material: blood. These receptor sequences come from a woman between 25 and 40 years old with Graves' ophthalmopathy.

This clonotype was seen repeatedly, ten times or more. This chain links TRBV2 with TRBJ2-5, with no clear D. Germline V CDR1 and CDR2: SNHLY, FYNNEI. This CDR3 has 14 amino acids. V lost 3 bases and J lost 2, with 10 bases in between. CDR3 protein: CASSEISTQETQYF. The DNA for the CDR3 is TGTGCCAGCAGTGAGATAAGTACTCAAGAGACCCAGTACTTC. Full variable domain (rest looked up from reference TRBV2 and TRBJ2-5): EPEVTQTPSHQVTQMGQEVILRCVPISNHLYFYWYRQILGQKVEFLVSFYNNEISEKSEIFDDQFSVERPDGSNFTLKIRSTKLEDSAMYFCASSEISTQETQYFGPGTRLLVL.

This CDR3 is CASSLALTDNQPQHF. Here the CDR3 DNA reads TGTGCCAGCAGCTTGGCGCTTACAGATAATCAGCCCCAGCATTTT. The chain recombines TRBV5-8 with TRBJ1-5; no reliable D call. V dropped 0 bases and J dropped 4 bases, with 11 bases sitting between them. The germline V gene encodes CDR1 SGHTS and CDR2 YDEGEE. The CDR3 length is 15 residues.